Listed here are 20 T cell receptor beta chains from one sample, sequenced in a study of glioma-infiltrating T cells after dendritic cell vaccination. Data came from immunoSEQ multiplex PCR; TCRdb stores just in-frame clones and leaves some out. Here the sample spans about 21,000 clones, 60% to 85% being singletons. The sequencing here drew on blood, taken before dendritic cell vaccination. These receptors were collected from a human donor with glioblastoma.

The chain uses TRBV6-1 and TRBJ2-5; 8 bases align to TRBD1. The CDR3 spans 15 residues. Losses at the gene ends were 4 bases for V and 1 base for J; bases not matched to a gene: 5. CDR1 MNHNS and CDR2 SASEGT come from the germline V gene. As DNA, the CDR3 is TGTGCCAGCAGTGGCAGAGACAGGGGCCAAGAGACCCAGTACTTC. Translation: CASSGRDRGQETQYF.

The chain combines TRBV28 with TRBJ1-1, with TRBD1 identical over 7 bases. This CDR3 has 15 residues. The germline gives CDR1 MDHEN, CDR2 SYDVKM. Trimming cost V 6 bases and J 3 bases; bases outside gene matches: 10. CDR3 nucleotide sequence: TGTGCCAGCAGCAAACTCGGACAGGTATACACTGAAGCTTTCTTT. This codes for CASSKLGQVYTEAFF.

The chain uses TRBV27 and TRBJ2-5, with 11 bases identical to TRBD2. Germline V gene lookup returns CDR1 MNHEY and CDR2 SMNVEV (reference sequence). The trim removed 5 bases at V and 2 bases at J, leaving 7 bases unmatched. This CDR3 has 16 residues. This CDR3 reads CASSILAGGTQETQYF. CDR3 DNA: TGTGCCAGCAGTATCCTAGCGGGAGGTACGCAAGAGACCCAGTACTTC.

The gene calls are TRBV16 and TRBJ1-1, with D hard to call. Deletions cut 4 bases from V and 10 bases from J, with 16 bases between. The CDR3 length is 13 residues. Germline loops: CDR1 KGHSY, CDR2 FQNENV. The CDR3 bases are TGTGCCAGCAGCCCGGACTCGTATAGTGGAGCTTTCTTT. Its translation is CASSPDSYSGAFF.

The V gene is TRBV4-3, the J gene TRBJ1-4, with D perhaps matching TRBD1 (6 bases). V lost 0 bases and J lost 7, with 9 bases in between. The CDR3 consists of 14 residues. The germline gives CDR1 LGHNA, CDR2 YSLEER. The CDR3 loop is CASSQDLTGEKLFF. DNA for the CDR3: TGCGCCAGCAGCCAAGATCTGACAGGTGAAAAACTGTTTTTT.

The chain recombines TRBV27 with TRBJ2-7, with no clear D. Between the trimmed V and J ends, which lost 6 bases and 0 bases, there was a span of 12 bases. CDR3 size: 14 residues. Per the germline V gene, CDR1 is MNHEY and CDR2 is SMNVEV (reference sequence). The CDR3 spells CASRQTYSSYEQYF. The CDR3, as DNA: TGTGCCAGCAGGCAGACTTATAGCTCCTACGAGCAGTACTTC.

This chain links TRBV30 with TRBJ1-3; 8 nucleotides line up with TRBD1. Germline V gene sequence: CDR1 GTSNPN, CDR2 SVGIG (reference sequence). After removal of 5 bases from V and 3 bases from J, the junction contained 6 bases not matched to a gene. The CDR3 is made up of 14 amino acids. CDR3 nucleotide sequence: TGTGCCTGGGCCCCAGGGGGCGTTGGAAACACCATATATTTT. The encoded protein is CAWAPGGVGNTIYF.

The J gene is TRBJ2-1, the V gene TRBV5-1, with D maybe TRBD1 (6 bases). Between the trimmed V and J ends, which lost 4 bases and 13 bases, there was a span of 21 bases. The germline V gene encodes CDR1 SGHRS and CDR2 YFSETQ. CDR3 length equals 14 residues. CDR3 region: CASSQNTGTWKQFF. CDR3 bases: TGCGCCAGCAGCCAGAATACCGGGACATGGAAACAGTTCTTC.

This clone was seen only a few times. V is TRBV5-4 and J is TRBJ2-5; 7 nucleotides agree with TRBD1. CDR1 and CDR2 (germline): SGHNT, YYREEE (reference sequence). The CDR3 length is 13 residues. Trimming took 4 bases from V and 5 from J; bases not matched to a gene: 5. The CDR3 region is CASSPDRSETQYF. The DNA for the CDR3 is TGTGCCAGCAGCCCGGACAGGAGTGAGACCCAGTACTTC.

The V gene is TRBV9, the J gene TRBJ2-1; D possibly corresponds to TRBD1 (5 bases). The CDR3 is made up of 16 amino acids. CDR1 is SGDLS and CDR2 is YYNGEE in the germline V gene. V shed 1 base and J shed 9 bases, with 20 bases lying between them. The CDR3 sequence: CASSVTPTPTRGEQFF. Written as DNA, the CDR3 is TGTGCCAGCAGCGTAACTCCAACCCCAACAAGGGGTGAGCAGTTCTTC. The variable domain in full, with the rest retrieved from reference TRBV9 and TRBJ2-1, is DSGVTQTPKHLITATGQRVTLRCSPRSGDLSVYWYQQSLDQGLQFLIQYYNGEERAKGNILERFSAQQFPDLHSELNLSSLELGDSALYFCASSVTPTPTRGEQFFGPGTRLTVL.

The chain uses TRBV7-2 and TRBJ1-2; a weak D match, TRBD1 (6 bases). CDR1 is SGHTA and CDR2 is FQGNSA in the germline V gene. The CDR3 totals 14 residues. Trimming stripped 5 bases from V and 4 bases from J, with 14 bases between. The CDR3 here is CASSKTTGLYGYTF. The DNA of the CDR3 is TGTGCCAGCAGCAAGACGACAGGTCTCTATGGCTACACCTTC.

The genes are TRBV27 and TRBJ2-5; D possibly corresponds to TRBD2 (6 bases). Germline loops: CDR1 MNHEY, CDR2 SMNVEV (reference sequence). Trimming pared 11 bases from V and 1 base from J, leaving 11 bases between. The CDR3 contains 12 residues. CDR3 amino acids: CAGGDSQETQYF. CDR3 DNA sequence: TGTGCCGGAGGGGATTCCCAAGAGACCCAGTACTTC.

The chain is built from TRBV28 and TRBJ2-1, with D unclear. The ends were cut back, 3 bases at V and 0 bases at J, with 9 bases in the middle. The CDR3 consists of 15 residues. Germline V gives CDR1 MDHEN, CDR2 SYDVKM. CDR3 protein: CASSFGAGSYNEQFF. CDR3 DNA: TGTGCCAGCAGTTTCGGAGCCGGCTCCTACAATGAGCAGTTCTTC.

The chain recombines TRBV7-9 with TRBJ2-7; D remains unclear. Looked up from germline, CDR1 is SEHNR and CDR2 is FQNEAQ (reference sequence). V gave up 5 bases and J gave up 3 bases, with 8 bases separating them. This CDR3 region has 12 residues. CDR3 region: CASSPAGYEQYF. CDR3 DNA sequence: TGTGCCAGCAGCCCCGCAGGCTACGAGCAGTACTTC. Looking up the rest from reference TRBV7-9 and TRBJ2-7 gives the full variable domain: DTGVSQNPRHKITKRGQNVTFRCDPISEHNRLYWYRQTLGQGPEFLTYFQNEAQLEKSRLLSDRFSAERPKGSFSTLEIQRTEQGDSAMYLCASSPAGYEQYFGPGTRLTVT.

The chain combines TRBV10-3 with TRBJ2-3, with D possibly TRBD2 on 6 matching bases. V was shortened by 4 bases and J by 6 bases, with 14 bases between the two germline ends. The CDR3 has 14 residues. The germline V gene has CDR1 ENHRY and CDR2 SYGVKD. Here the CDR3 reads CAISGDGRGDTQYF. The CDR3 bases are TGTGCCATCAGTGGAGACGGGAGAGGTGATACGCAGTATTTT.

This rearrangement joins TRBV11-3 to TRBJ2-7; D is possibly TRBD2 (5 bases). The end of the DNA aligns better with TRBJ2-1, so the J call may be wrong. The CDR3 totals 13 residues. CDR1 and CDR2 (germline): SGHNT, YENEEA. CDR3 coding DNA: TGTGCCAGCAGTGCCCCCGGGGACAATGAGCAGTTCTTC. Protein sequence: CASSAPGDNEQFF.

This clone was counted only a few times. This sequence joins TRBV28 and TRBJ2-7; no clear D. From germline, CDR1 is MDHEN and CDR2 SYDVKM. The V and J ends lost 6 bases and 0 bases respectively, with 3 bases between them. CDR3 length: 11 residues. The CDR3 protein is CASSISYEQYF. The DNA for the CDR3 is TGTGCCAGCAGCATCTCCTACGAGCAGTACTTC.

The chain combines TRBV7-9 with TRBJ2-5, with 8 bases aligning to TRBD2. The CDR3 covers 15 residues. Unmatched junction bases numbered 6, after V lost 4 bases and J lost 2 bases. Germline V gene data show CDR1 as SEHNR and CDR2 as FQNEAQ (reference sequence). The CDR3 region has the DNA TGTGCCAGCAGCTCCGGACTAGCTGTTCAAGAGACCCAGTACTTC. It specifies CASSSGLAVQETQYF.

This sequence joins TRBV30 and TRBJ1-1; perhaps TRBD1 as D (5 bases). This CDR3 has 14 residues. Germline values: CDR1 GTSNPN, CDR2 SVGIG (reference sequence). Trimming removed 5 bases at V and 4 bases at J, with 17 bases between. DNA of the CDR3: TGTGCCTGGGGTAGCTGGGGCTTGGGCACTGAAGCTTTCTTT. Its translation: CAWGSWGLGTEAFF.

This chain joins TRBV25-1 and TRBJ2-7, with 7 nucleotides matching TRBD2. The CDR3 is 16 residues long. The germline CDR1 and CDR2 sequences are MGHDK and SYGVNS. Trimming removed 4 bases from V and 0 bases from J; junction bases left unmatched: 9. In DNA, the CDR3 is TGTGCCAGCAGTGCCTATACTAGCGCCGGCTCCTACGAGCAGTACTTC. Protein sequence: CASSAYTSAGSYEQYF.